This T cell receptor beta chain was found in a study of blood T cell repertoires in COVID-19. About the research overall: Both acute and convalescent COVID-19 samples were obtained from the United States, Italy and Spain. Sources were T cells, B-cell-depleted T cells, or PBMCs; the material itself was cDNA or gDNA.

Germline trimming cut 4 bases from V and 7 bases from J; bases unmatched to any gene: 8. Looked up from germline, CDR1 is SQVTM and CDR2 is ANQGSEA. The CDR3 is 14 amino acids. Authors' data handling: Reference gene primer amplification yielded estimated nucleated cell counts. Sequenced by immunoSEQ multiplex PCR; TCRdb stores in-frame clones only, minus some. V and J calls and clone size are those listed in that table; D and trimming were worked out from the DNA. The sample comprises some 120,000 clones, about 75% of which are singletons, and more than 15% rests with the top ten. The receptor was isolated from a man older than 75 with acute or convalescent COVID-19. The specimen sequenced was peripheral blood. This rearrangement joins TRBV29-1 to TRBJ1-2, with 11 bases lining up with TRBD1. CDR3 protein: CSVAGQGDFFGYTF. CDR3 sequence (DNA): TGCAGCGTTGCGGGACAGGGGGATTTCTTTGGCTACACCTTC.